This T cell receptor (beta chain) stems from a study of CD8 T cells in ankylosing spondylitis. This CDR3 is 17 amino acids long. CDR1 is LGHNA, CDR2 YNFKEQ, per germline. The V and J ends lost 1 base and 0 bases respectively, with 10 bases between them. TCR beta libraries were made by quantitative 5'-RACE with molecular barcodes. Via MiXCR, TCRdb re-called the 5' RACE reads, giving one row per CDR3 protein. The repertoire holds some 37,000 distinct CDR3 sequences, with roughly 13% as singletons. This chain uses TRBV4-2 with TRBJ1-6; a possible D gene is TRBD1 (6 bases). The sequenced sample consisted of synovial fluid, either unsorted or a sorted T cell fraction (not recorded which). This sequence originates from a male donor with ankylosing spondylitis. CDR3 residues: CASSQGQDRSYNSPLHF. The DNA for the CDR3 is TGTGCCAGCAGCCAAGGACAGGACCGCTCCTATAATTCACCCCTCCACTTT.